This T cell receptor (beta chain) was identified during a study of type 1 regulatory T cells. About the research overall: T-allo10 is a Tr1-enriched, alloantigen-specific CD4 T cell product made in vitro.

TCRdb itself ran the reads through MiXCR, one entry per CDR3 protein. The sample has about 39,000 distinct CDR3 sequences; approximately 12% are singletons. This clonotype was seen many times. Its antigen is as yet unknown. The CDR3 is made up of 13 amino acids. Between the trimmed V and J ends, which lost 2 bases and 7 bases, there was a span of 11 bases. CDR1 KGHSH and CDR2 LQKENI come from the germline V gene. The sequence was collected from a human donor in good health. The genes are TRBV18 and TRBJ1-2; D is unresolved. Sequenced material: cultured non-Tr1 T cells, either the whole culture or a sorted T cell fraction (not recorded which). CDR3 sequence (DNA): TGTGCCAGCTCACCATGGGAGAGTCGTGGCTACACCTTC. Translating it yields CASSPWESRGYTF.